This TCR beta chain was retrieved from a study of cytomegalovirus exposure and HLA in healthy donors. Findings of the study overall: Donors were assumed by presence/absence analyses to have roughly uniform sequencing depth.

The CDR3 extends over 9 amino acids. V dropped 5 bases and J dropped 5 bases, with 4 bases sitting between them. Germline V lookup: CDR1 DFQATT, CDR2 SNEGSKA (reference sequence). The primer mix had 60 Vbeta and 13 Jbeta primers. Authors' methods: Unique TCR beta chains totaled roughly 80 million in a later count, with approximately 11 million of them shared. Clones were sequenced by immunoSEQ multiplex PCR, and TCRdb holds only the in-frame ones, with some missing. V and J calls and clone size are copied from that table; D and trimming were computed from the DNA. The table records 62,000 or so clones, approximately 80% of them present only once. This clone turned up a few times. Its specificity is unknown.

This TCR came from a man aged 25 to 40 in good health and CMV-seronegative. Sequencing was performed on PBMCs. The chain is built from TRBV20-1 and TRBJ2-7, with D unclear. The CDR3 DNA sequence: TGCAGTGCTTCCAACGAGCAGTACTTC. Translation gives CSASNEQYF.